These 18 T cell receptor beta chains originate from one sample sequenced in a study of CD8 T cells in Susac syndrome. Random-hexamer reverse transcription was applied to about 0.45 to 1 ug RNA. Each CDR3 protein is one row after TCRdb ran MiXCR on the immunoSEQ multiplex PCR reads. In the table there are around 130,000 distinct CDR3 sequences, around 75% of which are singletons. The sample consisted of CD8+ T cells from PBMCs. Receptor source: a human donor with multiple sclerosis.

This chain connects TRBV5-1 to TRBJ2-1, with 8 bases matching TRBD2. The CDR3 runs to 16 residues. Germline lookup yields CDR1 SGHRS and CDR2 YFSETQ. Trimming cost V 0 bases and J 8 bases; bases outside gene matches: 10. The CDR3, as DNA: TGCGCCAGCAGCTTGGAACCGGGAGGGCCAGGAGATGAGCAGTTCTTC. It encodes CASSLEPGGPGDEQFF.

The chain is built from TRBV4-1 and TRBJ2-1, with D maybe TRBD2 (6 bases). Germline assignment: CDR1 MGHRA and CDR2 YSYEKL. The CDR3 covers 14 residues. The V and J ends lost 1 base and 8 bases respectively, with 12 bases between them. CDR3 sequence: CASSQASREDEQFF. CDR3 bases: TGCGCCAGCAGCCAAGCCTCAAGGGAGGATGAGCAGTTCTTC.

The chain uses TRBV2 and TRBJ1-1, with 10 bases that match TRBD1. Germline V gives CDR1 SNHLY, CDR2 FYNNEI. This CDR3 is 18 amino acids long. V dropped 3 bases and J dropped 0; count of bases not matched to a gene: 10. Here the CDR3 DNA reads TGTGCCAGCAGTGAGCCTCTTGGGACAGGGGCCTTGAACACTGAAGCTTTCTTT. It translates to CASSEPLGTGALNTEAFF.

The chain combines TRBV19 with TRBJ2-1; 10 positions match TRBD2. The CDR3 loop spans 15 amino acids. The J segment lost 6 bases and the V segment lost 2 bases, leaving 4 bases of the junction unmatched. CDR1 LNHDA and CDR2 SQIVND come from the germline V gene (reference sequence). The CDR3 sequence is CASSILAGAFNEQFF. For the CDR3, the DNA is TGTGCCAGTAGTATACTAGCGGGAGCGTTCAATGAGCAGTTCTTC.

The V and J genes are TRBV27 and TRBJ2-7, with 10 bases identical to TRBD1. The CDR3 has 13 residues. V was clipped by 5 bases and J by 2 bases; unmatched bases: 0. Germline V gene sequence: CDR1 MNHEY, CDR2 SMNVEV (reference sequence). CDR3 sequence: CASSGQGAYEQYF. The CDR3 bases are TGTGCCAGCAGTGGACAGGGGGCCTACGAGCAGTACTTC.

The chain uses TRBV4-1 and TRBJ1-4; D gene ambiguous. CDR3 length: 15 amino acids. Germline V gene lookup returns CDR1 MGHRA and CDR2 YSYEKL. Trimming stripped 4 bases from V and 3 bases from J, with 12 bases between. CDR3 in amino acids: CASSLEGSANEKLFF. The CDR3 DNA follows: TGCGCCAGCAGCCTAGAGGGTTCCGCTAATGAAAAACTGTTTTTT.

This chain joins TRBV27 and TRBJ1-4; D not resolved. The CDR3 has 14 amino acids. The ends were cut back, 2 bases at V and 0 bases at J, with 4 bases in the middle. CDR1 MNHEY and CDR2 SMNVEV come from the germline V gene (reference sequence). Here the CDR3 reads CASSLISTNEKLFF. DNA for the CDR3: TGTGCCAGCAGTTTAATCTCAACTAATGAAAAACTGTTTTTT.

The CDR3 DNA reads as TGCGCCAGCAGCTCTACAGGGGGCCTGGAGACCCAGTACTTC. The encoded protein is CASSSTGGLETQYF. This chain uses TRBV5-1 with TRBJ2-5, with 9 bases matching TRBD1. V dropped 3 bases and J dropped 5; count of bases not matched to a gene: 5. Germline CDR1 SGHRS, CDR2 YFSETQ. The CDR3 loop spans 14 amino acids.

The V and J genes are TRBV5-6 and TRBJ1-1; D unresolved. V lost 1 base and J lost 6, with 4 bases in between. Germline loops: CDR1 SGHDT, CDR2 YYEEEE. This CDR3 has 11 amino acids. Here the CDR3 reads CASSLRAEAFF. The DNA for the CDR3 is TGTGCCAGCAGCTTGAGGGCTGAAGCTTTCTTT. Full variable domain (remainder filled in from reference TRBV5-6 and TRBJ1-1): DAGVTQSPTHLIKTRGQQVTLRCSPKSGHDTVSWYQQALGQGPQFIFQYYEEEERQRGNFPDRFSGHQFPNYSSELNVNALLLGDSALYLCASSLRAEAFFGQGTRLTVV.

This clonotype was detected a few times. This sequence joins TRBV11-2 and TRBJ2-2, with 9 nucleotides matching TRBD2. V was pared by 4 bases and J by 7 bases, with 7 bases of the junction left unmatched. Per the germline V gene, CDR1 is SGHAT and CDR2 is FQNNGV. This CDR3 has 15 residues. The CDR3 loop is CASSWSSSGNGELFF. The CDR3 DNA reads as TGTGCCAGCAGCTGGTCTTCTAGCGGGAACGGGGAGCTGTTTTTT.

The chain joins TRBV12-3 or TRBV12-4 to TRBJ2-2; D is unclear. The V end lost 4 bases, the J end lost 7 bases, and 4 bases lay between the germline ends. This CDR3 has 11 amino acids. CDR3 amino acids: CASSSLGELFF. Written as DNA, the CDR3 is TGTGCCAGCAGTTCCCTCGGGGAGCTGTTTTTT.

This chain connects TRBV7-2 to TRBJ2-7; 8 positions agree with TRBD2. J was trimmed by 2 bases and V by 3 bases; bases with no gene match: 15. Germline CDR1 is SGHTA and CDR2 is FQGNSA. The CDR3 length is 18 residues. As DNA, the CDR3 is TGTGCCAGCAGCTTCAGGGCGGGGGGTAGCCGTACCGCCTACGAGCAGTACTTC. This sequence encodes CASSFRAGGSRTAYEQYF.

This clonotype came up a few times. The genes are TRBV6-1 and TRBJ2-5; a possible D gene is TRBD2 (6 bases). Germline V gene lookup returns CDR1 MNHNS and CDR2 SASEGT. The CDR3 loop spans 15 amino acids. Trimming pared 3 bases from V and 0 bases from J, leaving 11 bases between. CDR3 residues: CASSEWRDDQETQYF. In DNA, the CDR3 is TGTGCCAGCAGTGAGTGGAGGGACGACCAAGAGACCCAGTACTTC.

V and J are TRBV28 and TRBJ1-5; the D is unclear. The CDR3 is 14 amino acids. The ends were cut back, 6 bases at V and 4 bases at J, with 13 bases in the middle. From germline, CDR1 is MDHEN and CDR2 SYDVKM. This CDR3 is CASSTDGRNQPQHF. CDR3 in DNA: TGTGCCAGCAGCACGGACGGAAGAAATCAGCCCCAGCATTTT.

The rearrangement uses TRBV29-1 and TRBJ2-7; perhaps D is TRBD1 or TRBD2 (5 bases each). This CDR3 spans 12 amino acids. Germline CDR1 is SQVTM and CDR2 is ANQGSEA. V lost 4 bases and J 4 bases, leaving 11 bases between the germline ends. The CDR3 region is CSVVTAEYEQYF. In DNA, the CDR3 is TGCAGCGTTGTGACAGCGGAATACGAGCAGTACTTC.

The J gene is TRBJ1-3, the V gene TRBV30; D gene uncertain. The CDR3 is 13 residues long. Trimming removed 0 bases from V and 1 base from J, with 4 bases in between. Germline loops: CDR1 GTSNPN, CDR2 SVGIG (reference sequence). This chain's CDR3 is CAWSVWSGNTIYF. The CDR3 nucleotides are TGTGCCTGGAGTGTATGGTCTGGAAACACCATATATTTT.

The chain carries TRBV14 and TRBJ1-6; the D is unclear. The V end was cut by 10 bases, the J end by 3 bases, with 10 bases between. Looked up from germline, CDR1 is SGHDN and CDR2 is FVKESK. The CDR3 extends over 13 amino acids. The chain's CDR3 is CATQTIYNSPLHF. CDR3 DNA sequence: TGTGCCACTCAGACAATCTATAATTCACCCCTCCACTTT.

The CDR3 DNA follows: TGTGCCAGCATCCAGACGCACTCACCGAACACTGAAGCTTTCTTT. Encoded protein: CASIQTHSPNTEAFF. The genes are TRBV5-6 and TRBJ1-1; D remains ambiguous. The V gene lost 6 bases and the J gene lost 1 base, with 16 bases spanning the gap. Germline V gene data show CDR1 as SGHDT and CDR2 as YYEEEE. The CDR3 length is 15 residues.